This TCR beta chain was identified in a study of blood T cell repertoires in COVID-19. Background on the study: Both acute and convalescent COVID-19 samples were obtained from the United States, Italy and Spain. PBMCs, B-cell-depleted T cells, or T cells provided the cDNA or gDNA that made up the material.

CDR3 length equals 15 residues. V was clipped by 4 bases and J by 5 bases; unmatched bases: 5. Germline assignment: CDR1 KGHDR and CDR2 SFDVKD. Assay: immunoSEQ multiplex PCR; the TCRdb copy retains only in-frame clones and omits some. The table records under 350,000 clones, 90% of them present only once. A Seattle source enrolled patients during active infection and followed them longitudinally. This chain joins TRBV24-1 and TRBJ2-3; 10 nucleotides line up with TRBD1. The sequenced sample consisted of peripheral blood. The sequence came from a woman in her twenties or thirties with COVID-19, enrolled during active disease. The CDR3 loop reads CATSDTGTGEDTQYF. The CDR3 DNA follows: TGTGCCACCAGTGACACAGGGACAGGGGAAGATACGCAGTATTTT.